This T cell receptor (beta chain) came from a study of blood T cell repertoires in COVID-19 (dated by TCRdb to 2018 to 2021). Study-level background: Samples from collaborators originated in the United States, Italy and Spain and spanned both the acute and convalescent phases of COVID-19. Deeply sampled blood TCRbeta repertoires from subjects exposed to, actively infected with, or recovered from COVID-19 were included in the dataset. The material from the prospective study consisted of cDNA or gDNA derived from T cells, B-cell-depleted T cells, or PBMCs. Samples came from the ongoing ImmuneRACE study (first 160 participants) plus 1,254 subjects from 6 global collaborators. Sample metadata almost always included a de-identified subject ID, COVID-19 status, age in years and sex. The repertoires were made available in a free public database intended to serve as a resource for research on the immune response to SARS-CoV-2. Where available, HLA class I and class II types were obtained from metadata supplied by the sample provider rather than from assay-based typing.

TCRbeta CDR3 regions were amplified from genomic DNA by means of the immunoSEQ Assay, a bias-controlled multiplex PCR. Concerning the study's data processing: The number of nucleated cells in each sample was estimated from the amplification of reference gene primers within the assay. Sequence reads were collapsed and filtered to measure the absolute abundance of every unique TCRbeta CDR3 rearrangement. For each sample, productive Simpson clonality was calculated as the square root of Simpson's diversity index over productive rearrangements. TCRdb retrieved this table from immuneACCESS and kept in-frame rearrangements only. Not all clones are present; in checked studies, unresolved V genes account for under half, and no reason is known for the remainder. V and J calls and clone size follow that table, whereas D and trimming were derived from the DNA. The sample records tens of thousands of clones, over 75% of which are singletons. The ten largest clonotypes hold roughly an eighth of the sample.

This clone showed up just once. The antigen this receptor binds is unknown. No base qualities exist here, and no much larger clone lies one base off it. General study outcomes and caveats: The amount of clinical and demographic metadata varied by source and participant and was provided uncurated.

Collaborating institutions collected whole blood in K2EDTA tubes following their own protocols. For TCRbeta analysis, collaborator samples were shipped as frozen whole blood, as isolated PBMCs, or as DNA extracted from either sample type. Clipping removes 8 bases from V and 7 bases from J, with 9 as the unmatched junction base count. Counted from cysteine to phenylalanine, this CDR3 has 13 amino acids. CDR3 DNA only is kept here, 39 bases in frame from base 1. The germline V gene (reference sequence) yields PRHDT for CDR1 and FYEKMQ for CDR2. The source is a woman in her sixties with active COVID-19. The specimen sequenced was peripheral blood. The V and J segments used are TRBV13 and TRBJ1-1; 8 bases in the middle match TRBD1. The nucleotides read TGTGCCAGCGACAGGGGAGGGATGGGTGAAGCTTTCTTT. This encodes CASDRGGMGEAFF.